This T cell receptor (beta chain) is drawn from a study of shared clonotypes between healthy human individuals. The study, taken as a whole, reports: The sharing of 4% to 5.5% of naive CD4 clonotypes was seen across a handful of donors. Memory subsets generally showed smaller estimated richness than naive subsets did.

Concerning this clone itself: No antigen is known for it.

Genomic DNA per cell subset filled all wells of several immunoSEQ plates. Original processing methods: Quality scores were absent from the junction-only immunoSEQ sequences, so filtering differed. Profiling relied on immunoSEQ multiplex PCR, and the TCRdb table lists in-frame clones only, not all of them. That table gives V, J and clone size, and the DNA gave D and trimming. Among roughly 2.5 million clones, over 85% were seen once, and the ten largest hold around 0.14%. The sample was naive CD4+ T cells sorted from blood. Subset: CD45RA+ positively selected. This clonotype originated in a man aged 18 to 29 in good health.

CDR3: CASSLLLAREINADTQYF. The CDR3 nucleotides are TGTGCCAGCAGCTTATTGCTAGCCCGGGAGATTAACGCAGATACGCAGTATTTT. The gene calls are TRBV11-2 and TRBJ2-3, with D perhaps TRBD2 (6 bases). The germline V and J ends were trimmed by 2 bases and 4 bases, with 22 bases remaining between them. The CDR3 consists of 18 residues. Germline assignment: CDR1 SGHAT and CDR2 FQNNGV.